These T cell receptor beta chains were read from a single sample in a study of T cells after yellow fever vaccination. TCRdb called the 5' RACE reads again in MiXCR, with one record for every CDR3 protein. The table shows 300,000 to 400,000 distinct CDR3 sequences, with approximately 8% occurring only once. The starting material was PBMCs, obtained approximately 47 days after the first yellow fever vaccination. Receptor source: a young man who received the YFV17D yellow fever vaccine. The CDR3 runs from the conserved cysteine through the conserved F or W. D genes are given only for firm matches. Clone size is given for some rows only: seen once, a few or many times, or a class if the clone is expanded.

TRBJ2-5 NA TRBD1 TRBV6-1 CASSAPPGGEETQYF TGTGCCAGCAGTGCCCCTCCAGGGGGTGAAGAGACCCAGTACTTC
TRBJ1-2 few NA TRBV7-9 CASSPDVTYGYTF TGTGCCAGCAGCCCCGACGTAACATATGGCTACACCTTC
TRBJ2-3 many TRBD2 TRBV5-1 CASSVLAATSTDTQYF TGCGCCAGCAGCGTACTAGCGGCTACTAGCACAGATACGCAGTATTTT
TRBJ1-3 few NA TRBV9 CASSVGDSPSSGNTIYF TGTGCCAGCAGCGTAGGCGACAGCCCGAGCTCTGGAAACACCATATATTTT
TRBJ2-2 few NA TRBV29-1 CSVVRQGGTGELFF TGCAGCGTTGTACGCCAGGGTGGCACCGGGGAGCTGTTTTTT
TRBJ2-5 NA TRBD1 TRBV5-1 CASSFRRDRTGETQYF TGCGCCAGCAGCTTTAGAAGGGACAGGACGGGAGAGACCCAGTACTTC
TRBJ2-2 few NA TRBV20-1 CSARDFQGSVGELFF TGCAGTGCTAGAGATTTTCAGGGATCTGTAGGGGAGCTGTTTTTT
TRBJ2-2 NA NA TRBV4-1 CASSQPLNTGELFF TGCGCCAGCAGCCAACCTTTAAACACCGGGGAGCTGTTTTTT
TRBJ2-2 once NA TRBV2 CAIVAGAITGELFF TGTGCCATTGTGGCAGGGGCTATCACCGGGGAGCTGTTTTTT
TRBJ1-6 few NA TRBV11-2 CASSRGRGSFSPLHF TGTGCCAGCAGCCGGGGACGGGGATCGTTCTCACCCCTCCACTTT
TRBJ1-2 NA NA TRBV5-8 CASSPSDRTSSVYGYTF TGTGCCAGCAGCCCGAGTGACAGGACCTCGAGTGTGTATGGCTACACCTTC
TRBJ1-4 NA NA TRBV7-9 CASSLRDNEKLFF TGTGCCAGCAGCTTACGGGATAATGAAAAACTGTTTTTT
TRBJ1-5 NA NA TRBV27 CASSYSGYSNQPQHF TGTGCCAGCTCCTATTCAGGGTATAGCAATCAGCCCCAGCATTTT
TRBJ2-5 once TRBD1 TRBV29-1 CSVGTGIETQYF TGCAGCGTGGGGACAGGGATAGAGACCCAGTACTTC
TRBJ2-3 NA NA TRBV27 CASSSKVGTSTDTQYF TGTGCCAGCAGTTCAAAAGTGGGAACTAGCACAGATACGCAGTATTTT
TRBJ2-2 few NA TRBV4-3 CASSQGNAGVTGELFF TGCGCCAGCAGCCAAGGGAACGCGGGTGTAACCGGGGAGCTGTTTTTT
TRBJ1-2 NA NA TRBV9 CASSAISEQAYGYTF TGTGCCAGCAGCGCGATATCTGAGCAAGCCTATGGCTACACCTTC
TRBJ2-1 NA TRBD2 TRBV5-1 CASSLTSGGNEQFF TGCGCCAGCAGCTTGACTAGCGGGGGCAATGAGCAGTTCTTC
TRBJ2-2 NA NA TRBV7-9 CASSSWTTANTGELFF TGTGCCAGCAGCTCCTGGACTACCGCGAACACCGGGGAGCTGTTTTTT
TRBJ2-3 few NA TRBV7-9 CASSPVSLTGDTDTQYF TGTGCCAGCAGCCCCGTCTCTCTGACGGGGGACACAGATACGCAGTATTTT
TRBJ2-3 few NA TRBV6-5 CASSYQGNTDTQYF TGTGCCAGCAGTTACCAGGGGAACACAGATACGCAGTATTTT
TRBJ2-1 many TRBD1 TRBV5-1 CASSSSPDRGFYEQFF TGCGCCAGCAGCTCTTCCCCCGACAGGGGGTTTTATGAGCAGTTCTTC
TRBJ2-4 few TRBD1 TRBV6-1 CASSPTQGALAKNIQYF TGTGCCAGCAGCCCAACCCAGGGGGCACTAGCCAAAAACATTCAGTACTTC
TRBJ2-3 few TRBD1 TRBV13 CASSYGTGSTDTQYF TGTGCCAGCAGCTATGGGACAGGGAGCACAGATACGCAGTATTTT
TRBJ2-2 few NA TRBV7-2 CASRWRGPRGELFF TGTGCCAGCAGATGGCGGGGACCGCGAGGGGAGCTGTTTTTT
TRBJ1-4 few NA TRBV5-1 CASSLAPPTGRNEKLFF TGCGCCAGCAGCTTGGCCCCACCGACAGGCCGCAATGAAAAACTGTTTTTT
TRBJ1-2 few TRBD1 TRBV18 CASSRGDSSPYGYTF TGTGCCAGCTCACGCGGGGACAGTTCCCCCTATGGCTACACCTTC
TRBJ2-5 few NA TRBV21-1 CASSKAGETQYF TGTGCCAGCAGTAAGGCGGGGGAGACCCAGTACTTC
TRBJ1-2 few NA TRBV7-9 CASSPPGKGYGYTF TGTGCCAGCAGCCCCCCAGGGAAGGGCTATGGCTACACCTTC
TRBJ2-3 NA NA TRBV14 CASSQRLSGLSDTQYF TGTGCCAGCAGCCAACGACTGTCGGGCCTTTCGGATACGCAGTATTTT
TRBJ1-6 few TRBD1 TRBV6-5 CASSYTTGQGRVPLHF TGTGCCAGCAGTTACACGACGGGACAGGGAAGGGTCCCCCTCCACTTT
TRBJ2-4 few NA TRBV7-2 CASSKGGGLAKNIQYF TGTGCCAGCAGTAAGGGGGGGGGCCTAGCCAAAAACATTCAGTACTTC
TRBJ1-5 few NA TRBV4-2 CASSQDRPKGGQPQHF TGTGCCAGCAGCCAAGACAGGCCCAAGGGGGGTCAGCCCCAGCATTTT
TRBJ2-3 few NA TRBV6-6 CASSSRGESAQYF TGTGCCAGCAGTTCCCGAGGGGAATCGGCGCAGTATTTT
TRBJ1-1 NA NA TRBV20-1 CSASRGFTEAFF TGCAGTGCTAGTCGCGGGTTCACTGAAGCTTTCTTT
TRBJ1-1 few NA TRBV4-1 CASSQGTGGAEAFF TGCGCCAGCAGCCAAGGAACGGGCGGCGCTGAAGCTTTCTTT
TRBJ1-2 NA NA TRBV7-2 CASSYTNYGYTF TGTGCCAGCAGTTATACTAACTATGGCTACACCTTC
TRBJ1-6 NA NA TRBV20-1 CSAGAVNGSPLHF TGCAGTGCAGGGGCGGTTAACGGTTCACCCCTCCACTTT
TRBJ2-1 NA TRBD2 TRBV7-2 CASSLEGRGGFYEQFF TGTGCCAGCAGCTTAGAGGGGCGGGGGGGCTTTTATGAGCAGTTCTTC
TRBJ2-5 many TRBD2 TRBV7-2 CASRRLAGLWETQYF TGTGCCAGCAGAAGACTAGCGGGGCTTTGGGAGACCCAGTACTTC
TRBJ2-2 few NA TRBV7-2 CASTPRGELFF TGTGCCAGCACCCCTCGAGGGGAGCTGTTTTTT
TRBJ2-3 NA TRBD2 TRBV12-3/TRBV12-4 CANTGGGNTQYF TGTGCCAACACTGGGGGGGGAAATACGCAGTATTTT
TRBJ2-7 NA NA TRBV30 CAWSREGPDPYEQYF TGTGCCTGGAGTCGAGAGGGACCCGACCCGTACGAGCAGTACTTC
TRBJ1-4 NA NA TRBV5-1 CASSLDGDEKLFF TGCGCCAGCAGCTTGGACGGGGATGAAAAACTGTTTTTT
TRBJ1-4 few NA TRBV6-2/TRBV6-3 CASSRQEPDNEKLFF TGTGCCAGCAGTCGACAGGAGCCGGATAATGAAAAACTGTTTTTT
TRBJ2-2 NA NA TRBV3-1 CASSQSRLGRGELFF TGTGCCAGCAGCCAGTCCCGACTTGGTCGTGGGGAGCTGTTTTTT
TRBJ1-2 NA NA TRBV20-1 CSARGGAGYTF TGCAGTGCTAGGGGGGGTGCTGGCTACACCTTC
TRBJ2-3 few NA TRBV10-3 CAISDPDGGLSTDTQYF TGTGCCATCAGTGATCCAGATGGGGGGTTAAGCACAGATACGCAGTATTTT
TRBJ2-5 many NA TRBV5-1 CASTGDTQETQYF TGCGCCAGCACGGGGGACACCCAAGAGACCCAGTACTTC
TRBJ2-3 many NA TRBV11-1 CASTRTDTQYF TGTGCCAGCACCCGCACAGATACGCAGTATTTT
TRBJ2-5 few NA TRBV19 CASSSQVVRETQYF TGTGCCAGTAGTAGCCAAGTGGTAAGAGAGACCCAGTACTTC
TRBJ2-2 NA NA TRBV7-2 CASSLATGNGELFF TGTGCCAGCAGCTTAGCCACAGGGAACGGGGAGCTGTTTTTT
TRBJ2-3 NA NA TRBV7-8 CASSSGQAPRTQYF TGTGCCAGCAGCTCCGGCCAGGCGCCACGTACGCAGTATTTT
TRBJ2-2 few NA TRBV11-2 CASSDSVSSNTGELFF TGTGCCAGCAGCGATAGTGTCAGTTCGAACACCGGGGAGCTGTTTTTT
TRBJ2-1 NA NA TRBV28 CASGIYNEQFF TGTGCCAGCGGTATCTACAATGAGCAGTTCTTC
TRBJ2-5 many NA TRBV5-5 CASSLDPGRLETQYF TGTGCCAGCAGCTTGGATCCAGGCAGGCTGGAGACCCAGTACTTC
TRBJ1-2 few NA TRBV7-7 CASSLIFRGDYGYTF TGTGCCAGCAGCTTGATTTTTAGGGGAGACTATGGCTACACCTTC
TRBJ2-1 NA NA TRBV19 CASSFVQLTPEQFF TGTGCCAGTAGTTTCGTACAGCTAACCCCTGAGCAGTTCTTC
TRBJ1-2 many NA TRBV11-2 CASSLVTDKLYGYTF TGTGCCAGCAGCTTAGTCACAGACAAGCTGTATGGCTACACCTTC